This T cell receptor beta chain emerged from a study of cytomegalovirus exposure and HLA in healthy donors. Germline assignment: CDR1 SGHDT and CDR2 YYEEEE. V lost 4 bases to trimming and J lost 9 bases; unmatched junction nucleotides: 4. The CDR3 consists of 12 residues. Clones were read by immunoSEQ multiplex PCR, and TCRdb kept only the in-frame ones, dropping some. The sample comprises about 120,000 clones, roughly 90% of which are singletons, and roughly 6.3% rests with the top ten. This clone was seen once. This TCR derives from a young woman in good health and CMV-seropositive. The V call is TRBV5-6, the J call TRBJ1-5; 7 bases match TRBD1. The sequenced sample consisted of PBMCs. CDR3 protein: CASSLRQGPQHF. Written as DNA, the CDR3 is TGTGCCAGCAGCCTTAGACAGGGGCCCCAGCATTTT.